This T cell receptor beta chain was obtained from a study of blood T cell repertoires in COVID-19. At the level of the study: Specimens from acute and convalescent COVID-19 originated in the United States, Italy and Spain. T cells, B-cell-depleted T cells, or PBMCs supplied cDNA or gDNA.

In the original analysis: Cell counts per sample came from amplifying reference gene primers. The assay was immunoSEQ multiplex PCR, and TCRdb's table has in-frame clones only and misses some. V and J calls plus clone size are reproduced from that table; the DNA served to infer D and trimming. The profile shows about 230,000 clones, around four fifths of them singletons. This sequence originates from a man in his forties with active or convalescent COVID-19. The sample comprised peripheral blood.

The CDR3 bases are TGTGCCAGCAGCTTAGGAGTCTTAGCGGGGGACACAGATACGCAGTATTTT. Amino acid sequence: CASSLGVLAGDTDTQYF. The rearrangement uses TRBV7-6 and TRBJ2-3, with 9 bases identical to TRBD2. Germline lookup yields CDR1 SGHVS and CDR2 FNYEAQ. Trimming cost V 1 base and J 2 bases; bases outside gene matches: 7. The CDR3 has 17 residues.